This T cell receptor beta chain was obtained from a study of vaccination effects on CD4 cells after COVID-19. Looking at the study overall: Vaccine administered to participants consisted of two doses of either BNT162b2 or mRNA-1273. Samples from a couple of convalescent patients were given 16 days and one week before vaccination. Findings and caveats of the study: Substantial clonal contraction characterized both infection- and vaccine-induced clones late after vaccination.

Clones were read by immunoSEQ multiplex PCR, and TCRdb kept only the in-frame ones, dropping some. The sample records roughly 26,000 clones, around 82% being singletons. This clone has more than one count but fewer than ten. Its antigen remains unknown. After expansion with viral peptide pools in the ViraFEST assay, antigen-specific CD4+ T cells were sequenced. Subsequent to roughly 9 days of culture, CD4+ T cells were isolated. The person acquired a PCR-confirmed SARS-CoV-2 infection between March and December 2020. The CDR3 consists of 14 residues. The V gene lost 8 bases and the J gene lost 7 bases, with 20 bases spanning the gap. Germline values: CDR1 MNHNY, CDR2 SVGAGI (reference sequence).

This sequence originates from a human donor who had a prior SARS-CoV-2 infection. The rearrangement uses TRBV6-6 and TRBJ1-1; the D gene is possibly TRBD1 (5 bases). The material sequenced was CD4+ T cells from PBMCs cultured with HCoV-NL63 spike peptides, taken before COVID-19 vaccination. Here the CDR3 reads CASRSEGTWDEAFF. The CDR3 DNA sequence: TGTGCCAGCCGTTCCGAGGGGACCTGGGATGAAGCTTTCTTT.